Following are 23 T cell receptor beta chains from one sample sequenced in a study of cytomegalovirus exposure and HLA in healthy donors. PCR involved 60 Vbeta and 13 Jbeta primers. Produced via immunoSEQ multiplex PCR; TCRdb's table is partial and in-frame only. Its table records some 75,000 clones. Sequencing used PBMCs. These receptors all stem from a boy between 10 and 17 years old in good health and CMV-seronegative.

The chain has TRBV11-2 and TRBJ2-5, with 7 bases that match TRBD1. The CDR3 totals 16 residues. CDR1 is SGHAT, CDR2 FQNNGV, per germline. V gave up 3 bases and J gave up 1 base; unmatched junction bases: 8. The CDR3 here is CASSLGTVLGQETQYF. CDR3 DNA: TGTGCCAGCAGCTTGGGGACAGTTTTGGGCCAAGAGACCCAGTACTTC. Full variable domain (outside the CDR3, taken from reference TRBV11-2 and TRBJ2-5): EAGVAQSPRYKIIEKRQSVAFWCNPISGHATLYWYQQILGQGPKLLIQFQNNGVVDDSQLPKDRFSAERLKGVDSTLKIQPAKLEDSAVYLCASSLGTVLGQETQYFGPGTRLLVL.

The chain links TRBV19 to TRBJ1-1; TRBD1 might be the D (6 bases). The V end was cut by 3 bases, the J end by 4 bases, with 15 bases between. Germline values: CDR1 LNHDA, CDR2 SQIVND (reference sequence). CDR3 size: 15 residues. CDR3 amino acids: CASSIRVGGSTEAFF. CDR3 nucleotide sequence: TGTGCCAGTAGTATTAGGGTAGGGGGTAGCACTGAAGCTTTCTTT.

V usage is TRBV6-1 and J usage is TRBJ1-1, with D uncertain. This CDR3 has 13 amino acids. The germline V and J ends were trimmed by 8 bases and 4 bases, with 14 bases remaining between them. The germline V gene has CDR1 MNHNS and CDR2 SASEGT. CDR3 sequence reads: CASFIIRGTEAFF. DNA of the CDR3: TGTGCCAGCTTTATTATCCGCGGCACTGAAGCTTTCTTT.

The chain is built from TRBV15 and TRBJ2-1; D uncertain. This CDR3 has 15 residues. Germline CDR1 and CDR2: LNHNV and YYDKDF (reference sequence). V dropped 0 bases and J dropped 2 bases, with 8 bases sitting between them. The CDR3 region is CATSREAEAYNEQFF. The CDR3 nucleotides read TGTGCCACCAGCAGAGAGGCGGAAGCCTACAATGAGCAGTTCTTC.

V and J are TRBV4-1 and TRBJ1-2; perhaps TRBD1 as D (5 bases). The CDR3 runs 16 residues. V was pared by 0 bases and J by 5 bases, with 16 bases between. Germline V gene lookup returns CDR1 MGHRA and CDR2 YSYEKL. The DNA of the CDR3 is TGCGCCAGCAGCCAAGAGACAGCAGGGAAGTTGTATGGCTACACCTTC. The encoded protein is CASSQETAGKLYGYTF.

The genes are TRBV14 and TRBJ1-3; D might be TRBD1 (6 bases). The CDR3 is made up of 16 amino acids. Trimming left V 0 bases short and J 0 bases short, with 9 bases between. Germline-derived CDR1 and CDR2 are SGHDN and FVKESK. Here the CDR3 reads CASSQETGISGNTIYF. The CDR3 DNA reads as TGTGCCAGCAGCCAAGAGACAGGAATCTCTGGAAACACCATATATTTT.

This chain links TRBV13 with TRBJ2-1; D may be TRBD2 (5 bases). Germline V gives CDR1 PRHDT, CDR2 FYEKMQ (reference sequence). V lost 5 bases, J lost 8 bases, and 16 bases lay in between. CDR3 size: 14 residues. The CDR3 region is CASSLGKLYDEQFF. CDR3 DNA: TGTGCCAGCAGCCTCGGGAAGCTATATGATGAGCAGTTCTTC.

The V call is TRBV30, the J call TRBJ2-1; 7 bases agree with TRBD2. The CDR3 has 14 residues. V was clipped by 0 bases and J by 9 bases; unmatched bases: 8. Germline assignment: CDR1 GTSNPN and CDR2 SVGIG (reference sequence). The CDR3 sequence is CAWSVGGGRGEQFF. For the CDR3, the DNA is TGTGCCTGGAGTGTAGGCGGGGGAAGGGGTGAGCAGTTCTTC.

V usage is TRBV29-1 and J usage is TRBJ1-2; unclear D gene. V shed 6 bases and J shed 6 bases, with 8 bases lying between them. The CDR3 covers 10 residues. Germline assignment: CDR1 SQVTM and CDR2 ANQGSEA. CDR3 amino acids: CSVHLDGYTF. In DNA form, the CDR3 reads TGCAGCGTCCACTTGGATGGCTACACCTTC.

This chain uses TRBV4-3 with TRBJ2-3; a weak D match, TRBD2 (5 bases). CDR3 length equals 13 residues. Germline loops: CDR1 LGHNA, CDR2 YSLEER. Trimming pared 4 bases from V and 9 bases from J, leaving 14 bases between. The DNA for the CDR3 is TGCGCCAGCAGCCGTCAACCGGGGAGCACGCAGTATTTT. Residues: CASSRQPGSTQYF.

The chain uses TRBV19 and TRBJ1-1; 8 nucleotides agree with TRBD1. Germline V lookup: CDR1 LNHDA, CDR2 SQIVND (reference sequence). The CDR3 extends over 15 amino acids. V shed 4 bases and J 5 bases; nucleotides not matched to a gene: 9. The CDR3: CASSTDDRGRTEAFF. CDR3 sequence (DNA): TGTGCCAGTAGTACCGATGACAGGGGAAGAACTGAAGCTTTCTTT.

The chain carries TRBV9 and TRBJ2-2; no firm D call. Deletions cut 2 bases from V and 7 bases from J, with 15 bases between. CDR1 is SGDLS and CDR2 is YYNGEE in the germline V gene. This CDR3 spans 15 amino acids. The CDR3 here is CASSVEAFDGGELFF. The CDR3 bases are TGTGCCAGCAGCGTCGAGGCTTTCGACGGCGGGGAGCTGTTTTTT.

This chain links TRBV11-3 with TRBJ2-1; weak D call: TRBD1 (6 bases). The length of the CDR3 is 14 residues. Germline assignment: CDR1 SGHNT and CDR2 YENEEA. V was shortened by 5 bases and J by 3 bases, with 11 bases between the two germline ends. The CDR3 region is CASSPGQLYNEQFF. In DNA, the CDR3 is TGTGCCAGCAGCCCGGGACAACTCTACAATGAGCAGTTCTTC.

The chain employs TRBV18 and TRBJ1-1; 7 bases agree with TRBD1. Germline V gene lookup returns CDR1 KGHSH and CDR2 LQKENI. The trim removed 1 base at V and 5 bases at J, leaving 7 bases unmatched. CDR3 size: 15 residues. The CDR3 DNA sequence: TGTGCCAGCTCACCACTCCAGGGCAGGGGGACTGAAGCTTTCTTT. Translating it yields CASSPLQGRGTEAFF.

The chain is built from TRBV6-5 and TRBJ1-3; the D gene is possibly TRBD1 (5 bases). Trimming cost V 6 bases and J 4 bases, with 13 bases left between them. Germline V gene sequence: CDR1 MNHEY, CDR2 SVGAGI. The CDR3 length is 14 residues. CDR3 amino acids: CASRGRDSGNTIYF. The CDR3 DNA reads TGTGCCAGCAGGGGCAGGGATTCAGGAAACACCATATATTTT.

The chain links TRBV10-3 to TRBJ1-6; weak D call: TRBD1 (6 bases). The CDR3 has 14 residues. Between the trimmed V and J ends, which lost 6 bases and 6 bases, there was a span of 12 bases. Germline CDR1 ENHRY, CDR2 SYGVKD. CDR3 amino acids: CAISQGQGNSPLHF. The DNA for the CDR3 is TGTGCCATCAGCCAGGGGCAGGGTAATTCACCCCTCCACTTT.

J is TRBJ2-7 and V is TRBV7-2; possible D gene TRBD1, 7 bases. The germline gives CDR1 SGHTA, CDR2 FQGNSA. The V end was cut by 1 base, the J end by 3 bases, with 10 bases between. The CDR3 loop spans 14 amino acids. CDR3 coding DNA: TGTGCCAGCAGCTTAGACAGGGGAGGCTACGAGCAGTACTTC. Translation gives CASSLDRGGYEQYF.

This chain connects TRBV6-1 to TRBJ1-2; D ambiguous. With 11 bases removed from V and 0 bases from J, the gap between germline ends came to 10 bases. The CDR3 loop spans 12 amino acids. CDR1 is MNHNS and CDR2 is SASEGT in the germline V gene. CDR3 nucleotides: TGTGCCGCATCAAGAGCTAACTATGGCTACACCTTC. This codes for CAASRANYGYTF.

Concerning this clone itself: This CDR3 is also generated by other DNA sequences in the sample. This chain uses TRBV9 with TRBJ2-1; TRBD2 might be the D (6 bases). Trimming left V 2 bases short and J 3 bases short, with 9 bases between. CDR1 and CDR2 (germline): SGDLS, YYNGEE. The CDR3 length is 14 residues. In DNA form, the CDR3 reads TGTGCCAGCAGCGTGGCGGGAAGCTACAATGAGCAGTTCTTC. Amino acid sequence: CASSVAGSYNEQFF. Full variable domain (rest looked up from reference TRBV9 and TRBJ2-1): DSGVTQTPKHLITATGQRVTLRCSPRSGDLSVYWYQQSLDQGLQFLIQYYNGEERAKGNILERFSAQQFPDLHSELNLSSLELGDSALYFCASSVAGSYNEQFFGPGTRLTVL.

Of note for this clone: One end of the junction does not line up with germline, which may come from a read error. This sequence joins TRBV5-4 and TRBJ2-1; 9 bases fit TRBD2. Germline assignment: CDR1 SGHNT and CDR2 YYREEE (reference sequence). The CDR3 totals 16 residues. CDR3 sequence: CANSLILAGTYNEQFF. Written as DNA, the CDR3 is TGTGCCAACAGCTTGATTCTAGCGGGAACTTACAATGAGCAGTTCTTC.

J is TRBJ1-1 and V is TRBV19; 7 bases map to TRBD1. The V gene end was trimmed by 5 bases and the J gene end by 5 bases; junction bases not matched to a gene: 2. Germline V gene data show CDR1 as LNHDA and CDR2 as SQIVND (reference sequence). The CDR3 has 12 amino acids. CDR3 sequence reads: CASSDRVTEAFF. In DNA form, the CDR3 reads TGTGCCAGTAGTGACAGGGTAACTGAAGCTTTCTTT.

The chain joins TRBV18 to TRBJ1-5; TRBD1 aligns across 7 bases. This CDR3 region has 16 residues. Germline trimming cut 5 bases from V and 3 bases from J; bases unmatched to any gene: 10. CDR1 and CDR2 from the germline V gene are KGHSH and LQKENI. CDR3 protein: CASSVNRQGYNQPQHF. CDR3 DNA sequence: TGTGCCAGCTCAGTGAACCGACAGGGCTACAATCAGCCCCAGCATTTT. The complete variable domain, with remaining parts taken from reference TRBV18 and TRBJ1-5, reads NAGVMQNPRHLVRRRGQEARLRCSPMKGHSHVYWYRQLPEEGLKFMVYLQKENIIDESGMPKERFSAEFPKEGPSILRIQQVVRGDSAAYFCASSVNRQGYNQPQHFGDGTRLSIL.

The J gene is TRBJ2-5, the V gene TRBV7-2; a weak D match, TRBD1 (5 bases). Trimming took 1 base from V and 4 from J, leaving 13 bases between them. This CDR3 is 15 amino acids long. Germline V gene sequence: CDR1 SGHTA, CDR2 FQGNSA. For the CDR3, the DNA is TGTGCCAGCAGCTTAGTGGTACAAAGGGGAGAGACCCAGTACTTC. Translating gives CASSLVVQRGETQYF.